The source of this T cell receptor (beta chain) is a study of metastatic and nonmetastatic thyroid tumors. Findings and caveats of the study: In blood and tumor, TCR beta diversity was reportedly significantly higher in malignant thyroid tumors than in benign nodules.

Thyroid surgery was performed in patients who had received no treatment beforehand. CDR3 length: 15 residues. CDR1 is SGHTA and CDR2 is FQGTGA in the germline V gene. V shed 8 bases and J shed 4 bases, with 18 bases lying between them. In regard to this clone: What it binds is not known.

Original processing methods: The study took CDR3 differences across clinicopathological groups and made a distant-metastasis classifier for papillary thyroid cancer from them. Using MiXCR, TCRdb re-called clones from the PCR reads. TCRdb, not the original authors, processed these V and J calls. Among over 30,000 clones listed, 25% to 35% were seen once. This TCR was recovered from a female donor with papillary thyroid cancer or a benign thyroid nodule (not recorded which). Some clones in this sample may be carry-over from other donors' samples. The sequenced material came from blood. The chain has TRBV7-3 and TRBJ2-1; the D gene is possibly TRBD2 (5 bases). CDR3 in amino acids: CASGPGNSSYNEQFF. In DNA, the CDR3 is TGTGCCAGCGGGCCGGGAAACTCCTCATACAATGAGCAGTTCTTC.